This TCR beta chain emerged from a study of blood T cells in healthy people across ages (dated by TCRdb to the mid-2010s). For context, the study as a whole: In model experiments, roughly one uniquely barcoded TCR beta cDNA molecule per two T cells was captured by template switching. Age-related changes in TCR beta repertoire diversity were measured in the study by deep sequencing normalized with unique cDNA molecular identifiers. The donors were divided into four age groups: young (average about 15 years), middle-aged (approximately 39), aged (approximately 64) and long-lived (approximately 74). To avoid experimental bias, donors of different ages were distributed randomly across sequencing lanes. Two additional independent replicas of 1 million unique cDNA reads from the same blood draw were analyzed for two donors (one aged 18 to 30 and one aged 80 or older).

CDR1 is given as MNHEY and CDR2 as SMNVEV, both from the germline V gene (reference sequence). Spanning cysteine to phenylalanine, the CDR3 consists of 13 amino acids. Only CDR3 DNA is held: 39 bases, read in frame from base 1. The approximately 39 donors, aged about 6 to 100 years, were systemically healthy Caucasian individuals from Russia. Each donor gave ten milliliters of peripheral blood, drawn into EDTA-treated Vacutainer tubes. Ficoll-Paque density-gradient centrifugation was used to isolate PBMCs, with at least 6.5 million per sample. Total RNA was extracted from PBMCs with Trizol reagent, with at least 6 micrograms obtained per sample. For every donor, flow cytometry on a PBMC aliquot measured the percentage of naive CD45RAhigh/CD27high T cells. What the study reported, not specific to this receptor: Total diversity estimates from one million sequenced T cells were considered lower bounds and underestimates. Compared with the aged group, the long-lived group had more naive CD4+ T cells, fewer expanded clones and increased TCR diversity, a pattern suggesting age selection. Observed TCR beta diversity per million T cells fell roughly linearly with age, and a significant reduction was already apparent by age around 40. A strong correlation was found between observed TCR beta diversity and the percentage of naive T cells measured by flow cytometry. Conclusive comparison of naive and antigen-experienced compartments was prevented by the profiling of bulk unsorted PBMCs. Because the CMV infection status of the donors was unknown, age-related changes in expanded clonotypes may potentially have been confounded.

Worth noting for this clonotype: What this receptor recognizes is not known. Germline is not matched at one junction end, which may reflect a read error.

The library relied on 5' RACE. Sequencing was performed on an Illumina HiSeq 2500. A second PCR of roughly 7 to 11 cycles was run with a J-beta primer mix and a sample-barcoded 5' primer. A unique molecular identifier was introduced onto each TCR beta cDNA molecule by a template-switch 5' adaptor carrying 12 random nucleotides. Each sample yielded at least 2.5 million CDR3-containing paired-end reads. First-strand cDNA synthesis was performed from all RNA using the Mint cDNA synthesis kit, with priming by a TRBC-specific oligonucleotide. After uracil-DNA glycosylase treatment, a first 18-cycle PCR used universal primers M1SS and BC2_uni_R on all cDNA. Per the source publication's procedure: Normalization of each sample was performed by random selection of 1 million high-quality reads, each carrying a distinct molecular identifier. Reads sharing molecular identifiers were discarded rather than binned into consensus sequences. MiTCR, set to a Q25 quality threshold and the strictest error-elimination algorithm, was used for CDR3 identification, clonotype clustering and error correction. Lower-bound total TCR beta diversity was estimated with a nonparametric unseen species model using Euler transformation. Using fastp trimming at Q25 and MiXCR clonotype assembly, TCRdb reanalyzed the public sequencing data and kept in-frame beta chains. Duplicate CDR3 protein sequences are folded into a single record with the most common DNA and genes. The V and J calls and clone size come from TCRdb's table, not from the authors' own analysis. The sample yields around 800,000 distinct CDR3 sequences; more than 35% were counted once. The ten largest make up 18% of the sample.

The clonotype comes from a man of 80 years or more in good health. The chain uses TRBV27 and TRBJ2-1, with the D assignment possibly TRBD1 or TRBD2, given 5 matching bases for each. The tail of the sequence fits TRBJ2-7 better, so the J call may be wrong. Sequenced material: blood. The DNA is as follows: TGTGCCAACAGTCCCCAGGGACCTTATGAGCAGTACTTC. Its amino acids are CANSPQGPYEQYF.